This TCR beta chain was profiled in a study of response to subunit inactivated influenza vaccine. TCRdb processed the RT-PCR reads anew with MiXCR; each CDR3 protein has one entry. The table includes roughly 180,000 distinct CDR3 sequences, approximately 9.2% detected once. CDR1 and CDR2 from the germline V gene are MDHEN and SYDVKM. This CDR3 is built from 15 residues. Trimming took off 6 bases at V and 5 bases at J, with 20 bases between the two ends. Study-level findings and limits: Seasonal influenza vaccination, on each occasion, was suggested by the authors to recruit few new T cells.

This clonotype was seen only a few times. Its cognate antigen is unknown. The material was non-naive T cells sorted from PBMCs, obtained on the day of vaccination. The V and J genes are TRBV28 and TRBJ2-7; weak D call: TRBD2 (5 bases). The sequence came from a man between 45 and 60 years old who received an inactivated influenza vaccine. CDR3 DNA: TGTGCCAGCAGCCTCGGGGTTAGAGGTGCGGACGAGCAGTACTTC. Protein: CASSLGVRGADEQYF.